Listed below are T cell receptor beta chains from one sample, sequenced in a study of shared T cell receptors in the human thymus. The data were produced by immunoSEQ multiplex PCR, yet TCRdb's version contains in-frame clones alone and is incomplete. The profile shows approximately 660,000 clones, 88% of them singletons. These same records also appear under a second study, on human thymus T cells.

Input material: thymocytes. The source is a boy less than two years old with a congenital heart defect. Each CDR3 is given with its conserved first and last residue. Each record gives: CDR3 DNA, CDR3 protein, V gene, J gene, D gene, clone size. D genes are given only for firm matches. Some rows have no size entry. The others give once, few or many, or a class for an expanded clone.

CDR3 DNA: TGTGCCAGCAGTTTATCCCGAGCTCCTCGGGATGAGCAGTTCTTC
CDR3 protein: CASSLSRAPRDEQFF
V gene: TRBV27
J gene: TRBJ2-1
D gene: -
clone size: -

CDR3 DNA: TGCAGCGCCCGAGCCGCGGGGGCAGGGAAGGAGACCCAGTACTTC
CDR3 protein: CSARAAGAGKETQYF
V gene: TRBV29-1
J gene: TRBJ2-5
D gene: -
clone size: -

CDR3 DNA: TGCGCCAGCAGCCAAGGTATGGGAGCCTCCTACAATGAGCAGTTCTTC
CDR3 protein: CASSQGMGASYNEQFF
V gene: TRBV4-3
J gene: TRBJ2-1
D gene: -
clone size: -

CDR3 DNA: TGCGCCAGCAGCCAAGACAGGAACACTGAAGCTTTCTTT
CDR3 protein: CASSQDRNTEAFF
V gene: TRBV4-1
J gene: TRBJ1-1
D gene: -
clone size: -

CDR3 DNA: TGCGCCAGCAGCTTGGTGGGCAGTAACAATGAGCAGTTCTTC
CDR3 protein: CASSLVGSNNEQFF
V gene: TRBV5-1
J gene: TRBJ2-1
D gene: -
clone size: -

CDR3 DNA: TGTGCCAGCTCACCTGTGGACAGGGCCTCCTACGAGCAGTACTTC
CDR3 protein: CASSPVDRASYEQYF
V gene: TRBV18
J gene: TRBJ2-7
D gene: TRBD1
clone size: -

CDR3 DNA: TGTGCCAGCAGCTTGCGCGGGATGGGGTTAAGCCACGAGCAGTACTTC
CDR3 protein: CASSLRGMGLSHEQYF
V gene: TRBV11-3
J gene: TRBJ2-7
D gene: -
clone size: -

CDR3 DNA: TGTGCCAGCAGAGCGGGTTTTGCAGATACGCAGTATTTT
CDR3 protein: CASRAGFADTQYF
V gene: TRBV6-1
J gene: TRBJ2-3
D gene: -
clone size: -

CDR3 DNA: TGTGCCAGCAGCCCGTCGAACCTCGAGGGACAGCGGAACACTGAAGCTTTCTTT
CDR3 protein: CASSPSNLEGQRNTEAFF
V gene: TRBV7-9
J gene: TRBJ1-1
D gene: TRBD1
clone size: -

CDR3 DNA: TGTGCCAGCAGCTCCGGGACTAGCGGCTACGAGCAGTACTTC
CDR3 protein: CASSSGTSGYEQYF
V gene: TRBV7-2
J gene: TRBJ2-7
D gene: TRBD2
clone size: -

CDR3 DNA: TGTGCCAGCAGCTTACGGGCACAGGGGAGCTGGAACACTGAAGCTTTCTTT
CDR3 protein: CASSLRAQGSWNTEAFF
V gene: TRBV11-2
J gene: TRBJ1-1
D gene: TRBD1
clone size: -

CDR3 DNA: TGTGCCAGCAGCTTGGAGGAGGGGTCTAGCTCCTACGAGCAGTACTTC
CDR3 protein: CASSLEEGSSSYEQYF
V gene: TRBV5-6
J gene: TRBJ2-7
D gene: -
clone size: -

CDR3 DNA: TGTGCCAGCAGCTTGTGGCTAGCGGGAGAGTACGAGCAGTACTTC
CDR3 protein: CASSLWLAGEYEQYF
V gene: TRBV5-4
J gene: TRBJ2-7
D gene: TRBD2
clone size: -

CDR3 DNA: TGCGCCAGCAGCTTGTTGATTCCGGGACTAGCAAGCGAGCAGTACTTC
CDR3 protein: CASSLLIPGLASEQYF
V gene: TRBV5-1
J gene: TRBJ2-7
D gene: TRBD2
clone size: -

CDR3 DNA: TGTGCCAGCTCGGTCGGGGGCGGGAGGGATACCTACGAGCAGTACTTC
CDR3 protein: CASSVGGGRDTYEQYF
V gene: TRBV19
J gene: TRBJ2-7
D gene: TRBD2
clone size: -

CDR3 DNA: TGTGCCAGCTCACGGGGGGGCCACTATGGCTACACCTTC
CDR3 protein: CASSRGGHYGYTF
V gene: TRBV18
J gene: TRBJ1-2
D gene: -
clone size: -

CDR3 DNA: TGTGCCAGCAGTGCGGACTCCGGAGGGTACTACGAGCAGTACTTC
CDR3 protein: CASSADSGGYYEQYF
V gene: TRBV27
J gene: TRBJ2-7
D gene: -
clone size: -

CDR3 DNA: TGTGCCAGCAGTTGTGGGGGCGGGAGGGCCACAGATACGCAGTATTTT
CDR3 protein: CASSCGGGRATDTQYF
V gene: TRBV27
J gene: TRBJ2-3
D gene: TRBD2
clone size: once

CDR3 DNA: TGTGCCAGCAGTTTAATGCAGCGAAACTCTGGAAACACCATATATTTT
CDR3 protein: CASSLMQRNSGNTIYF
V gene: TRBV28
J gene: TRBJ1-3
D gene: -
clone size: -

CDR3 DNA: TGTGCCAGCAGCGTAGGTAGGACGGGGGCCTACGAGCAGTACTTC
CDR3 protein: CASSVGRTGAYEQYF
V gene: TRBV9
J gene: TRBJ2-7
D gene: -
clone size: -

CDR3 DNA: TGTGCCAGCAGCCCTGACAGGATCAACTATGGCTACACCTTC
CDR3 protein: CASSPDRINYGYTF
V gene: TRBV5-5
J gene: TRBJ1-2
D gene: -
clone size: -

CDR3 DNA: TGTGCCAGCAGCGTAGCTGGAGGTTCACATGAGCAGTTCTTC
CDR3 protein: CASSVAGGSHEQFF
V gene: TRBV9
J gene: TRBJ2-1
D gene: -
clone size: -

CDR3 DNA: TGTGCCTGGAGTCCGGACAATGAGCAGTTCTTC
CDR3 protein: CAWSPDNEQFF
V gene: TRBV30
J gene: TRBJ2-1
D gene: -
clone size: -

CDR3 DNA: TGTGCCAGTAGTATATTGGGACACCAGAGGGGCAATCAGCCCCAGCATTTT
CDR3 protein: CASSILGHQRGNQPQHF
V gene: TRBV19
J gene: TRBJ1-5
D gene: -
clone size: -

CDR3 DNA: TGTGCCAGCTCACCACCAGAAGGACAGACAGGCGGAGAGACCCAGTACTTC
CDR3 protein: CASSPPEGQTGGETQYF
V gene: TRBV18
J gene: TRBJ2-5
D gene: -
clone size: -

CDR3 DNA: TGTGCCACCAGCAGAGATCGTCCCCTAGCGGGAGGCGGCGATACGCAGTATTTT
CDR3 protein: CATSRDRPLAGGGDTQYF
V gene: TRBV15
J gene: TRBJ2-3
D gene: TRBD2
clone size: -

CDR3 DNA: TGTGCCAGCAGTGAGAGTACGGGAGTTGCCTACGAGCAGTACTTC
CDR3 protein: CASSESTGVAYEQYF
V gene: TRBV2
J gene: TRBJ2-7
D gene: -
clone size: -

CDR3 DNA: TGTGCCAGCAGGAACGTGGTAGATGGAAACACCATATATTTT
CDR3 protein: CASRNVVDGNTIYF
V gene: TRBV14
J gene: TRBJ1-3
D gene: -
clone size: -

CDR3 DNA: TGTGCCAGCAGCGCTTGGGGGGGACCCCCGGGGACAGGCGGAGTCTACGAGCAGTACTTC
CDR3 protein: CASSAWGGPPGTGGVYEQYF
V gene: TRBV9
J gene: TRBJ2-7
D gene: -
clone size: -

CDR3 DNA: TGTGCCAGCTCACCACCAGGGAGTACCGGGGAGCTGTTTTTT
CDR3 protein: CASSPPGSTGELFF
V gene: TRBV18
J gene: TRBJ2-2
D gene: -
clone size: -

CDR3 DNA: TGTGCCAGCAGCTTACTAGGAGGAGATACGCAGTATTTT
CDR3 protein: CASSLLGGDTQYF
V gene: TRBV7-3
J gene: TRBJ2-3
D gene: -
clone size: -

CDR3 DNA: TGTGCCAGCAGCTTAGGACTAGCGGAGGTGGGCGAGCAGTACTTC
CDR3 protein: CASSLGLAEVGEQYF
V gene: TRBV5-4
J gene: TRBJ2-7
D gene: TRBD2
clone size: -

CDR3 DNA: TGTGCCAGCAGCGTCGGACTAGCGGGAGCCTACGAGCAGTACTTC
CDR3 protein: CASSVGLAGAYEQYF
V gene: TRBV7-3
J gene: TRBJ2-7
D gene: TRBD2
clone size: -

CDR3 DNA: TGTGCCAGCAGCATACCGAGCGGGAGGAGCTCCTACGAGCAGTACTTC
CDR3 protein: CASSIPSGRSSYEQYF
V gene: TRBV7-2
J gene: TRBJ2-7
D gene: TRBD2
clone size: -

CDR3 DNA: TGTGCCAGCAGCTTATCTGCGGGCACGGGACAGGGGAGTGTTAAGCAGTATTTT
CDR3 protein: CASSLSAGTGQGSVKQYF
V gene: TRBV11-3
J gene: TRBJ2-3
D gene: TRBD1
clone size: -

CDR3 DNA: TGTGCCAGCACCAGGGGGGCAGGGGATAATGGCTACACCTTC
CDR3 protein: CASTRGAGDNGYTF
V gene: TRBV11-2
J gene: TRBJ1-2
D gene: TRBD1
clone size: -

CDR3 DNA: TGTGCCAGCAGCCGGTACAGGGCGGATACGCAGTATTTT
CDR3 protein: CASSRYRADTQYF
V gene: TRBV14
J gene: TRBJ2-3
D gene: -
clone size: -

CDR3 DNA: TGTGCCAGCAGCCAAGGAGCGGGAGGGACTCGGGAGCAGTACTTC
CDR3 protein: CASSQGAGGTREQYF
V gene: TRBV7-2
J gene: TRBJ2-7
D gene: TRBD2
clone size: -

CDR3 DNA: TGTGCCAGCAGCACATCTGGACGGGGGTACTTC
CDR3 protein: CASSTSGRGYF
V gene: TRBV7-2
J gene: TRBJ2-7
D gene: -
clone size: -

CDR3 DNA: TGTGCCAGCAGCCAAGATTTAGGGGCAACAGGGTCCAATGAGCAGTTCTTC
CDR3 protein: CASSQDLGATGSNEQFF
V gene: TRBV4-2
J gene: TRBJ2-1
D gene: -
clone size: -

CDR3 DNA: TGTGCCAGCAGTGCGCCTGGGGCTAGCAATCAGCCCCAGCATTTT
CDR3 protein: CASSAPGASNQPQHF
V gene: TRBV2
J gene: TRBJ1-5
D gene: -
clone size: -

CDR3 DNA: TGTGCCAGCAGGACGGGACTAGCGGGTAACACCGGGGAGCTGTTTTTT
CDR3 protein: CASRTGLAGNTGELFF
V gene: TRBV2
J gene: TRBJ2-2
D gene: TRBD2
clone size: -

CDR3 DNA: TGTGCCAGCAGCTTGGGTGACAGGGGGGGCTACACCTTC
CDR3 protein: CASSLGDRGGYTF
V gene: TRBV5-4
J gene: TRBJ1-2
D gene: TRBD1
clone size: -

CDR3 DNA: TGTGCAGGGGGGGGAACTCAAAACTACAATGAGCAGTTCTTC
CDR3 protein: CAGGGTQNYNEQFF
V gene: TRBV5-4
J gene: TRBJ2-1
D gene: -
clone size: -

CDR3 DNA: TGTGCCAGCAGTGGAGGGAAAGGGGGCGCTTGGTCAGATACGCAGTATTTT
CDR3 protein: CASSGGKGGAWSDTQYF
V gene: TRBV2
J gene: TRBJ2-3
D gene: TRBD1
clone size: -

CDR3 DNA: TGTGCCAGTGGCTACCCGGGGACCCAGTACTTC
CDR3 protein: CASGYPGTQYF
V gene: TRBV19
J gene: TRBJ2-5
D gene: -
clone size: -

CDR3 DNA: TGTGCCAGCAGTTTGGTGGGCCCCTACGAGCAGTACTTC
CDR3 protein: CASSLVGPYEQYF
V gene: TRBV28
J gene: TRBJ2-7
D gene: -
clone size: -

CDR3 DNA: TGTGCCGGCAGGAGGTTTTCACACACAGATACGCAGTATTTT
CDR3 protein: CAGRRFSHTDTQYF
V gene: TRBV7-9
J gene: TRBJ2-3
D gene: -
clone size: -

CDR3 DNA: TGTGCCAGCAGCCACCGGGACAGGGGGCCGGCCGGGGAGCTGTTTTTT
CDR3 protein: CASSHRDRGPAGELFF
V gene: TRBV7-9
J gene: TRBJ2-2
D gene: TRBD1
clone size: -

CDR3 DNA: TGTGCCAGCAGCTCGACAGACACTGAAGCTTTCTTT
CDR3 protein: CASSSTDTEAFF
V gene: TRBV5-6
J gene: TRBJ1-1
D gene: -
clone size: -

CDR3 DNA: TGCGCCAGCTGGGGAGGGACAGGTAGATACGAGCAGTACTTC
CDR3 protein: CASWGGTGRYEQYF
V gene: TRBV5-1
J gene: TRBJ2-7
D gene: -
clone size: -

CDR3 DNA: TGTGCTAGTGGCCCGGGACTAGCGGGAGCAGAGACCCAGTACTTC
CDR3 protein: CASGPGLAGAETQYF
V gene: TRBV12-5
J gene: TRBJ2-5
D gene: TRBD2
clone size: -

CDR3 DNA: TGCGCCAGCAGCCAAGAACGGGAGGGAGATAGGTACGAGCAGTACTTC
CDR3 protein: CASSQEREGDRYEQYF
V gene: TRBV4-1
J gene: TRBJ2-7
D gene: TRBD2
clone size: -

CDR3 DNA: TGTGCCTGGAGTGTACCCGGGAGTGCCCCCACAGATACGCAGTATTTT
CDR3 protein: CAWSVPGSAPTDTQYF
V gene: TRBV30
J gene: TRBJ2-3
D gene: -
clone size: -